Listed here are 18 T cell receptor beta chains from one sample, sequenced in a study of Graves' ophthalmopathy and Graves' hyperthyroidism. RNA transcripts served as template for amplifying TCR beta CDR3 sequences. Second-round multiplex PCR followed a first-round RT-PCR using HTBI primers. TCRdb re-analysed the multiplex PCR reads in MiXCR, keeping a single row per CDR3 protein. The sample consists of roughly 700,000 distinct CDR3 sequences, 40% of them appearing once. The sequenced material came from peripheral blood. Receptors originate from an adult man with Graves' ophthalmopathy.

The gene calls are TRBV11-1 and TRBJ2-2; D possibly matches TRBD1 or TRBD2 (5 bases each). V lost 11 bases and J 5 bases, leaving 15 bases between the germline ends. This CDR3 comprises 13 residues. In germline, CDR1 is SGHAT, CDR2 FQDESV (reference sequence). The CDR3 sequence is CAARDPRTGELFF. DNA for the CDR3: TGTGCCGCCCGGGACCCAAGAACCGGGGAGCTGTTTTTT.

The rearrangement joins TRBV25-1 to TRBJ2-3, with 11 nucleotides matching TRBD2. The V and J ends lost 5 bases and 0 bases, in that order; junction bases with no gene match: 7. Germline CDR1 and CDR2: MGHDK and SYGVNS. CDR3 length equals 17 residues. The CDR3 DNA is TGTGCCAGCAGTATTACTAGCGGGGGCGTTAGCACAGATACGCAGTATTTT. As protein: CASSITSGGVSTDTQYF.

The chain combines TRBV6-5 with TRBJ1-6; D perhaps matches TRBD1 (6 bases). CDR3 length equals 15 residues. Deletions cut 2 bases from V and 5 bases from J, with 10 bases between. Germline V gene sequence: CDR1 MNHEY, CDR2 SVGAGI. This CDR3 is CASSYTGQHNSPLHF. The CDR3 coding sequence is TGTGCCAGCAGTTACACAGGACAGCATAATTCACCCCTCCACTTT.

This clonotype was counted only a few times. The chain couples TRBV7-9 to TRBJ1-1, with unresolved D. Deletions cut 3 bases from V and 3 bases from J, with 17 bases between. The CDR3 length is 16 residues. Per the germline V gene, CDR1 is SEHNR and CDR2 is FQNEAQ (reference sequence). The CDR3 spells CASSLAGGQTYTEAFF. In nucleotides, the CDR3 is TGTGCCAGCAGCTTGGCAGGAGGTCAGACTTACACTGAAGCTTTCTTT.

The chain joins TRBV5-1 to TRBJ1-2, with D possibly matching TRBD1 (5 bases). The CDR3 is made up of 15 amino acids. Germline CDR1 is SGHRS and CDR2 is YFSETQ. V gave up 3 bases and J gave up 2 bases, with 14 bases separating them. CDR3: CASSWDRDPNYGYTF. The CDR3 coding sequence is TGCGCCAGCAGCTGGGACCGGGACCCCAACTATGGCTACACCTTC.

The chain is built from TRBV4-1 and TRBJ2-7; TRBD2 matches 9 bases. CDR3 length: 15 residues. Trimming cost V 2 bases and J 2 bases; bases outside gene matches: 4. Germline V gene sequence: CDR1 MGHRA, CDR2 YSYEKL. The DNA of the CDR3 is TGCGCCAGCAGCCAAATAGCGGGGGAAGCCTACGAGCAGTACTTC. This sequence encodes CASSQIAGEAYEQYF.

This clonotype was recorded many times. The chain's CDR3 is CASSVAGQGNEKLFF. The CDR3 DNA follows: TGTGCCAGCAGTGTTGCGGGACAGGGGAATGAAAAACTGTTTTTT. The chain is built from TRBV9 and TRBJ1-4; 10 nucleotides line up with TRBD1. CDR3 length: 15 amino acids. V shed 5 bases, J shed 5 bases, and the junction held 6 bases outside the gene matches. Germline V lookup: CDR1 SGDLS, CDR2 YYNGEE.

The V and J genes are TRBV7-9 and TRBJ1-5; D gene unclear. V was clipped by 5 bases and J by 5 bases, with 13 bases between them. The CDR3 is made up of 14 amino acids. CDR1 SEHNR and CDR2 FQNEAQ come from the germline V gene (reference sequence). CDR3 loop: CASSLDGSYQPQHF. DNA of the CDR3: TGTGCCAGCAGCCTGGACGGGAGTTATCAGCCCCAGCATTTT.

The rearrangement joins TRBV2 to TRBJ2-7, with no clear D. With 4 bases removed from V and 2 bases from J, the gap between germline ends came to 6 bases. CDR3 size: 12 residues. The germline V gene has CDR1 SNHLY and CDR2 FYNNEI. The CDR3: CASSVSAYEQYF. The DNA for the CDR3 is TGTGCCAGCAGTGTTTCGGCCTACGAGCAGTACTTC.

The V and J genes are TRBV5-1 and TRBJ2-3, with 10 bases matching TRBD1. The V gene end was trimmed by 4 bases and the J gene end by 4 bases; junction bases not matched to a gene: 6. The V gene's germline CDR1 is SGHRS and CDR2 YFSETQ. This CDR3 contains 15 residues. CDR3 bases: TGCGCCAGCAGCGGGCAGACAGGGGGCGCAGATACGCAGTATTTT. This sequence encodes CASSGQTGGADTQYF.

The chain combines TRBV2 with TRBJ1-2; no clear D. V was trimmed by 5 bases and J by 3 bases, leaving 16 bases between them. The germline gives CDR1 SNHLY, CDR2 FYNNEI. CDR3 length equals 15 residues. The CDR3, as DNA: TGTGCCAGCAGTTACTCGACGGGCCAAGACTATGGCTACACCTTC. It is translated as CASSYSTGQDYGYTF.

This clonotype was detected many times. The chain is built from TRBV20-1 and TRBJ1-6, with D unclear. Germline V gene lookup returns CDR1 DFQATT and CDR2 SNEGSKA (reference sequence). V lost 0 bases and J 14 bases, leaving 8 bases between the germline ends. This CDR3 has 11 residues. CDR3 DNA: TGCAGTGCTAGAGATGATCGGACCCTCCACTTT. Translation gives CSARDDRTLHF.

This clonotype was seen more than once but under ten times. The chain links TRBV4-3 to TRBJ2-2, with D possibly TRBD2 on 6 matching bases. Germline V lookup: CDR1 LGHNA, CDR2 YSLEER. This CDR3 comprises 16 residues. V was trimmed by 1 base and J by 2 bases, leaving 11 bases between them. CDR3 DNA sequence: TGCGCCAGCAGCCAAGGGGCTAGCGTAAACACCGGGGAGCTGTTTTTT. This translates into CASSQGASVNTGELFF.

The table lists this clonotype with many counts. The gene calls are TRBV7-2 and TRBJ2-5; 7 positions match TRBD2. V lost 2 bases and J lost 1; bases outside the gene matches: 7. Germline lookup yields CDR1 SGHTA and CDR2 FQGNSA. The CDR3 consists of 16 residues. In DNA form, the CDR3 reads TGTGCCAGCAGCTTATTCCGCGGGAGAGGCCAAGAGACCCAGTACTTC. Translation gives CASSLFRGRGQETQYF. Based on the CDR3 plus reference TRBV7-2 and TRBJ2-5, the full variable domain is GAGVSQSPSNKVTEKGKDVELRCDPISGHTALYWYRQSLGQGLEFLIYFQGNSAPDKSGLPSDRFSAERTGGSVSTLTIQRTQQEDSAVYLCASSLFRGRGQETQYFGPGTRLLVL.

This clonotype was seen at least ten times. The chain couples TRBV7-2 to TRBJ1-2; D is perhaps TRBD1 (5 bases). The CDR3 sequence is 15 residues long. The V end lost 2 bases, the J end lost 6 bases, and 16 bases lay between the germline ends. The germline CDR1 and CDR2 sequences are SGHTA and FQGNSA. The DNA for the CDR3 is TGTGCCAGCAGCTTATTTGGCAGGGTAGTGGATGGCTACACCTTC. This translates into CASSLFGRVVDGYTF.

This clonotype was seen ten or more times. This CDR3 reads CASSTGPGQGAETQYF. The CDR3 nucleotides read TGTGCCAGCAGCACCGGACCGGGACAGGGGGCCGAGACCCAGTACTTC. V is TRBV13 and J is TRBJ2-5, with TRBD1 identical over 12 bases. This CDR3 spans 16 amino acids. J lost 5 bases, V lost 5 bases, and 9 bases had no gene match. Germline V gives CDR1 PRHDT, CDR2 FYEKMQ (reference sequence). Full variable domain (missing parts from reference TRBV13 and TRBJ2-5): AAGVIQSPRHLIKEKRETATLKCYPIPRHDTVYWYQQGPGQDPQFLISFYEKMQSDKGSIPDRFSAQQFSDYHSELNMSSLELGDSALYFCASSTGPGQGAETQYFGPGTRLLVL.

This clonotype was seen ten or more times. This chain joins TRBV5-5 and TRBJ2-6; D call uncertain. This CDR3 is 14 amino acids long. The germline V gene has CDR1 SGHKS and CDR2 YYEKEE (reference sequence). Trimming took off 4 bases at V and 9 bases at J, with 14 bases between the two ends. CDR3 in amino acids: CASSPRQEGNVLTF. The CDR3 bases are TGTGCCAGCAGCCCCAGGCAAGAAGGCAACGTCCTGACTTTC.

This rearrangement joins TRBV14 to TRBJ1-1; maybe TRBD1 (5 bases). The CDR3 length is 15 residues. The V gene lost 8 bases and the J gene lost 5 bases, with 21 bases spanning the gap. The germline CDR1 and CDR2 sequences are SGHDN and FVKESK. The CDR3 sequence is CASSRLTLGGTEAFF. The CDR3 region has the DNA TGTGCCAGCTCCAGGCTCACACTCGGGGGAACTGAAGCTTTCTTT.